This TCR beta chain comes out of a study of shared clonotypes between healthy human individuals. Some 30,000 T cell genomes (approximately 0.2 ug DNA) went into each sorted-subset replicate. Profiled with immunoSEQ multiplex PCR; TCRdb holds only in-frame clones, not every one. Of about 2.3 million clones in the sample, over 85% are singletons; the top ten hold 0.3% to 0.4%. The length of the CDR3 is 11 residues. With 9 bases removed from V and 5 bases from J, the gap between germline ends came to 8 bases. The receptor was derived from a man between 18 and 35 years old in good health. Some clones in this sample may be carry-over from other donors' samples. The V gene is TRBV23-1, the J gene TRBJ1-5; D not resolved. TRBV23-1 is sorted into the ORF group, with uncertain function. The sequenced material came from naive CD4+ T cells from PBMCs. Noted subset: CD45RA+ positively selected. The CDR3 DNA reads TGCGCCAGGTGCTGCGATCAGCCCCAGCATTTT. This encodes CARCCDQPQHF.